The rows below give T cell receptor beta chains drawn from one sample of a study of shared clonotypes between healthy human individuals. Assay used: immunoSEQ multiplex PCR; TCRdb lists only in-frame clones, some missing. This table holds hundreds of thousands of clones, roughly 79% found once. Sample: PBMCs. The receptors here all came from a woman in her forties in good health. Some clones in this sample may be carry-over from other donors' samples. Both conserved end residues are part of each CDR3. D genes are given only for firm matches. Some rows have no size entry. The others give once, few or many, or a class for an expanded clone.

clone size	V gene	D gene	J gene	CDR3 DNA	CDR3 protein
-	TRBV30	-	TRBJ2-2	TGTGCCTGGAGTGCTGGGACTGGGAACACCGGGGAGCTGTTTTTT	CAWSAGTGNTGELFF
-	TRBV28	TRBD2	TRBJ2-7	TGTGCCAGTTTAGCGGGAGGTCGATACGAGCAGTACTTC	CASLAGGRYEQYF
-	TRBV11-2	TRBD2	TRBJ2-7	TGTGCCAGCAGCCCCAGCGGGAGGGCCTACGAGCAGTACTTC	CASSPSGRAYEQYF
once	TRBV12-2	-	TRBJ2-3	TGTGCAAGTCGCACTTGCCGGGCACAGGACTACACAGATACGCAGTATTTT	CASRTCRAQDYTDTQYF
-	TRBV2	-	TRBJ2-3	TGTGCCAGCAGCTGGCGAGATACGCAGTATTTT	CASSWRDTQYF
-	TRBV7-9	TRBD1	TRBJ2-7	TGTGCCAGCAGCTGGCCAGGGGGACAGGCATCCTACGAGCAGTACTTC	CASSWPGGQASYEQYF
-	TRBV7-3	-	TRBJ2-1	TGTGCCAGCAGCCGATCGCCCTCGGGGACTGGGGATGAGCAGTTCTTC	CASSRSPSGTGDEQFF
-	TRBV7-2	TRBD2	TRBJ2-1	TGTGCCAGCAGCTTAGCGCCAGCGGGGTACTACAATGAGCAGTTCTTC	CASSLAPAGYYNEQFF
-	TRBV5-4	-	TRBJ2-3	TGTGCCAGCAGACTCGTACCGGATGATACGCAGTATTTT	CASRLVPDDTQYF
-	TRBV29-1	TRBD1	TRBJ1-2	TGCAGCGTGGAACCTTGGGACAGGGGCGGCTATGGCTACACCTTC	CSVEPWDRGGYGYTF
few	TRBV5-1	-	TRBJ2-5	TGCGCCAGCAGCCCGGGGACGCCATCGGAAGAGACCCAGTACTTC	CASSPGTPSEETQYF
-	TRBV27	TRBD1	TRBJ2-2	TGTGCCAGCAACCCATCGACAGGGACGAACACCGGGGAGCTGTTTTTT	CASNPSTGTNTGELFF
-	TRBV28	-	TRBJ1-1	TGTGCCATCAACGCCCGGGACCCCAAAAGCTCTGAAGCTTTCTTT	CAINARDPKSSEAFF
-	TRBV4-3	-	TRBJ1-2	TGCGCCAGCAGCCAATGGGGGGTCACTGGCTACACCTTC	CASSQWGVTGYTF
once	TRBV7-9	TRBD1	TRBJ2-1	TGTGCCAGCAGCTTAGTTACCGGGACAGGTAACTACAATGAGCAGTTCTTC	CASSLVTGTGNYNEQFF
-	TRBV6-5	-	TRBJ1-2	TGTGCCAGCAGTAACCACCCTAGGCTCTATGGCTACACCTTC	CASSNHPRLYGYTF
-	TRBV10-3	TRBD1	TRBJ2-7	TGTGCCATCAGTGATCTTTTATCTGGCGGGACAGGGAGCTCCTACGAGCAGTACTTC	CAISDLLSGGTGSSYEQYF
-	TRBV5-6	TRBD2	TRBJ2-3	TGTGCCAGCAGTTCGGGACTAGCGGACACAGATACGCAGTATTTT	CASSSGLADTDTQYF
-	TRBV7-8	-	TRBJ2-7	TGTGCCAGCAGCTTAGGGGCAGGGTGGTGGCGTGGGTCCTACGAGCAGTACTTC	CASSLGAGWWRGSYEQYF
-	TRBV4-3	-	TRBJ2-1	TGCGCCAGCAGCCATCGCCCTAGCTCCTACAATGAGCAGTTCTTC	CASSHRPSSYNEQFF
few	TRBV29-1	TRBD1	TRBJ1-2	TGCAGCGTTAGGCAGGGGGATGGCTACACCTTC	CSVRQGDGYTF
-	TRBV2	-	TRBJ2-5	TGTGCCAGCAGGACGGCTCCTCGGTGGGAGACCCAGTACTTC	CASRTAPRWETQYF
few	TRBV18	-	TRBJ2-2	TGTGCCAGCTCACCAAGAGACAGTCACACCGGGGAGCTGTTTTTT	CASSPRDSHTGELFF
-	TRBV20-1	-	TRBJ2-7	TGCAGTGCTTTAGATAGCTACGAGCAGTACTTC	CSALDSYEQYF
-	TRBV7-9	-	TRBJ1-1	TGTGCCAGCAGCTTATTCGGGAACACTGAAGCTTTCTTT	CASSLFGNTEAFF
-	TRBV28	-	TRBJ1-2	TGTGCCAGCGGACACCGAGCTAACTATGGCTACACCTTC	CASGHRANYGYTF
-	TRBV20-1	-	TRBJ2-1	TGCAGTGGGGCGAACGCGGTGGAGCAGTTCTTC	CSGANAVEQFF
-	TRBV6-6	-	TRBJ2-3	TGTGCCAGCAGTTATGGAATCCCCGCGGCAGATACGCAGTATTTT	CASSYGIPAADTQYF
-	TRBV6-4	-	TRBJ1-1	TGTGCCAGCAGTGAAATCCAGGGGACTGAAGCTTTCTTT	CASSEIQGTEAFF
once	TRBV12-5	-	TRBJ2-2	TGTGCTAGTGGTTTGGTTGGCGGGACCGGGGAGCTGTTTTTT	CASGLVGGTGELFF
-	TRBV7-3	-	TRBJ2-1	TGTGCCAGTTCCCCGGCCGGAGGGCCGAATGAGCAGTTCTTC	CASSPAGGPNEQFF
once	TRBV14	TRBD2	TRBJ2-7	TGTGCCAGCGCCCGACCCGGGACTAGTTCCGAGCAGTACTTC	CASARPGTSSEQYF
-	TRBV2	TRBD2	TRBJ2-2	TGTGCCAGCAAACTAGCGGCTAACACCGGGGAGCTGTTTTTT	CASKLAANTGELFF
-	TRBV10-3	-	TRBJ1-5	TGTGCCATCAGTGGGGACGGGAATAGCAATCAGCCCCAGCATTTT	CAISGDGNSNQPQHF
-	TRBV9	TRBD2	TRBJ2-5	TGTGCCAGCACCGCTAGCGGGAGTGGGGAGACCCAGTACTTC	CASTASGSGETQYF
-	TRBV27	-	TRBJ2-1	TGTGCCAGCGGGAAGGTGAGACTAGGCAACAATGAGCAGTTCTTC	CASGKVRLGNNEQFF
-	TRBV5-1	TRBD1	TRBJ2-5	TGCGCCAGCAGCCCGACAGGGTTGGAGACCCAGTACTTC	CASSPTGLETQYF
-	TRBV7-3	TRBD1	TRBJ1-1	TGTGCCAGCAGCAAAATACAGGGGGCTGAAGCTTTCTTT	CASSKIQGAEAFF
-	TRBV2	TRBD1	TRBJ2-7	TGTGCCAGCAGGAGGACAGGGGACGAGCAGTACTTC	CASRRTGDEQYF
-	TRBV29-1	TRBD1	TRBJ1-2	TGCAGCGTAGCCCGGGGACAGATCTATGGCTACACCTTC	CSVARGQIYGYTF
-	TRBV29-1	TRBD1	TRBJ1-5	TGCAGCGTGTTACAGGGGGCTAATCAGCCCCAGCATTTT	CSVLQGANQPQHF
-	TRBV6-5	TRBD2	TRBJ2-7	TGTGCCAGCAGTTACGGCGGGAGTGCGTACGAGCAGTACTTC	CASSYGGSAYEQYF
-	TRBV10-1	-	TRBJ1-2	TGCGCCAGCAGTGAGGATGTAGACTATGGCTACACCTTC	CASSEDVDYGYTF
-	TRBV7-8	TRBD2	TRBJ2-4	TGTGCCAGCAGCTTAGGGGGACTAGCGGGATCAGCCAAAAACATTCAGTACTTC	CASSLGGLAGSAKNIQYF
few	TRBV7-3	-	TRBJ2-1	TGTGCCAGCAGCTTAATGAACGGTTACAATGAGCAGTTCTTC	CASSLMNGYNEQFF
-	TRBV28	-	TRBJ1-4	TGTGCCAGCAGTTTTTTCGGGGTAACTAATGAAAAACTGTTTTTT	CASSFFGVTNEKLFF
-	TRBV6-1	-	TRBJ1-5	TGTGCCAGCAGTGAAATCAGGGGTCGTCAGCCCCAGCATTTT	CASSEIRGRQPQHF
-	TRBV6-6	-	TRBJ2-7	TGTGCCAGCAGTTCACCTTCTGGGGGACCCTACGAGCAGTACTTC	CASSSPSGGPYEQYF
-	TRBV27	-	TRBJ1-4	TGTGCCAGCAGTTCAACCCAAGGAAGGGAAAAACTGTTTTTT	CASSSTQGREKLFF
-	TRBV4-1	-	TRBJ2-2	TGCGCCAGCAGCCAAGACCTCCGACTAGATATGGAGGTCACCGGGGAGCTGTTTTTT	CASSQDLRLDMEVTGELFF
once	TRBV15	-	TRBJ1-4	TGTGCCACCAGCAGAGACCCTCTCCCGAGCGAAAAACTGTTTTTT	CATSRDPLPSEKLFF
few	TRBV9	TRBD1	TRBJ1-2	TGTGCCAGCAGCGTAGAGACAGGGGGCAGCTATGGCTACACCTTC	CASSVETGGSYGYTF
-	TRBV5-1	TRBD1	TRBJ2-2	TGCGCCAGCAGCTCGACAGGGATGAGGAACACCGGGGAGCTGTTTTTT	CASSSTGMRNTGELFF